This is a list of T cell receptor beta chains from one sample in a study of cytomegalovirus exposure and HLA in healthy donors. Libraries were prepared by immunoSEQ multiplex PCR; TCRdb keeps only in-frame clonotypes and omits some of them. The sample lists more than 40,000 clones, more than 45% occurring once. The sequenced sample consisted of PBMCs. The source of these receptors is a man in his sixties in good health and CMV-seronegative. The CDR3 runs from the conserved cysteine through the conserved F or W. A D gene is named only where the DNA matches it firmly. Expanded clones get a size class; other rows say once, few or many, or leave the size out.

DNA,CDR3,D,J,size,V
TGCGCCAGCAGACCCCTAGCGGACTCCTACGAGCAGTACTTC,CASRPLADSYEQYF,TRBD2,TRBJ2-7,.,TRBV5-1
TGCAGCGTTGGGATAGCGGTCGGACGGGAGCAGTACTTC,CSVGIAVGREQYF,.,TRBJ2-7,.,TRBV29-1
TGTGCCAGCAGTCAACTCTCTGGAAACACCATATATTTT,CASSQLSGNTIYF,.,TRBJ1-3,many,TRBV27
TGTGCCAGCATGCGGGGCGGGGATAGCAATCAGCCCCAGCATTTT,CASMRGGDSNQPQHF,.,TRBJ1-5,.,TRBV28
TGCGCCAGCAGCTTGGGCGGGAGAACCGGGGAGCTGTTTTTT,CASSLGGRTGELFF,TRBD2,TRBJ2-2,.,TRBV5-1
TGTGCCAGCAGTTACTCGCCAGGGCCAGGCAATCAGCCCCAGCATTTT,CASSYSPGPGNQPQHF,.,TRBJ1-5,.,TRBV6-5
TGTGCCCGAGGGGGTAGCTCTGGAAACACCATATATTTT,CARGGSSGNTIYF,.,TRBJ1-3,few,TRBV30
TGTGCCAGCAGCCAATCGTTTGACAGGCCACCCTACGAGCAGTACTTC,CASSQSFDRPPYEQYF,.,TRBJ2-7,few,TRBV4-2
TGTGCCAGTAGTTTTACAGGGGGGAATCAGCCCCAGCATTTT,CASSFTGGNQPQHF,TRBD1,TRBJ1-5,.,TRBV19
TGTGCCTGGACGCAAGTCCCCTGGACAGGGTTTGGGACCGGGGAGCTGTTTTTT,CAWTQVPWTGFGTGELFF,TRBD1,TRBJ2-2,few,TRBV30
TGTGCCAGCAGTGCACAAACAGGGGGCGGCTATGGCTACACCTTC,CASSAQTGGGYGYTF,TRBD1,TRBJ1-2,.,TRBV2
TGTGCCAGTAGTATAGATGGCCGGGGGGAAGCTTTCTTT,CASSIDGRGEAFF,.,TRBJ1-1,.,TRBV19
TGTGCCAGCAGCCGAAATTGGGGGGTCGAAGCTGAAGCTTTCTTT,CASSRNWGVEAEAFF,.,TRBJ1-1,.,TRBV7-6
TGTGCCGTCCACTGGACAGCGAAAAACATTCAGTACTTC,CAVHWTAKNIQYF,.,TRBJ2-4,.,TRBV6-1
TGTGCCAGCAGTGAGGGAGGCCGCAATGAAGTGCAGTTCTTC,CASSEGGRNEVQFF,.,TRBJ2-1,once,TRBV25-1
TGCGCCAGCAGCACGGACAGGGGAATAGATACGCAGTATTTT,CASSTDRGIDTQYF,TRBD1,TRBJ2-3,few,TRBV5-1